Listed below are T cell receptor beta chains from one sample, sequenced in a study of identical twins. Each CDR3 protein gets one entry after TCRdb re-called the 5' RACE reads with MiXCR. The data hold 350,000 to 450,000 distinct CDR3 sequences, with less than 20% observed a single time. The material sequenced was naive T cells sorted from blood. These receptor sequences come from a man aged 50 or older in good health. The CDR3 runs from the conserved cysteine through the conserved F or W. The D gene is left open where the match is weak. Not all rows give a size; the values are once, few, many and, for expanded clones, a class.

j_call | clone_size | d_call | v_call | cdr3_nt | cdr3_aa
TRBJ2-7 | . | TRBD2 | TRBV4-3 | TGCGCCAGCAGCCATGATGTAAGCGGGGGGCCTGTGGAGCAGTACTTC | CASSHDVSGGPVEQYF
TRBJ2-2 | . | TRBD1 | TRBV6-2/TRBV6-3 | TGTGCCAGCAGTTGGGACAGGGAAGGTGACATCGGGGAGCTGTTTTTT | CASSWDREGDIGELFF
TRBJ2-7 | . | . | TRBV6-1 | TGTGCCAGCAGTGCCAGCGGGACAGGCTACTCCTACGAGCAGTACTTC | CASSASGTGYSYEQYF
TRBJ2-5 | . | TRBD2 | TRBV4-2 | TGTGCCAGCAGCCAGGGGACTAGCGGGGGGGCATCAGAGACCCAGTACTTC | CASSQGTSGGASETQYF
TRBJ2-3 | many | . | TRBV5-1 | TGCGCCAGCAGCTTGGATATCACAGATACGCAGTATTTT | CASSLDITDTQYF
TRBJ2-7 | many | TRBD2 | TRBV3-1 | TGTGCCAGCAGCCAGACTCCAGCGGGAGTCGGTGAGCAGTACTTC | CASSQTPAGVGEQYF
TRBJ2-1 | once | TRBD1 | TRBV12-3/TRBV12-4 | TGTGCCAGCAGTTTAGGAACAGGGGGCTATGAGCAGTTCTTC | CASSLGTGGYEQFF
TRBJ1-5 | few | TRBD1 | TRBV25-1 | TGTGCCAGCAGTGCATCGACAGGGGGAGGGCCCCAGCATTTT | CASSASTGGGPQHF
TRBJ1-2 | many | . | TRBV4-3 | TGCGCCAGCAGCCAAGATCGTCCCGGCGGGGGCAGAGGTGGCTACACCTTC | CASSQDRPGGGRGGYTF
TRBJ2-2 | few | . | TRBV20-1 | TGCAGTGCTAGCGGGGCAGGTAGAAGCGGGGAGCTGTTTTTT | CSASGAGRSGELFF
TRBJ1-6 | few | . | TRBV5-1 | TGCGCCAGCAGCTGGTCGGTCAGAGATAATTCACCCCTCCACTTT | CASSWSVRDNSPLHF
TRBJ2-1 | . | . | TRBV12-5 | TGTGCTAGTGGTCCGGGACGAGACCAATCGGGCAATGAGCAGTTCTTC | CASGPGRDQSGNEQFF
TRBJ2-2 | . | . | TRBV24-1 | TGTGCCACCAGTGATTTGGGACAGAAGACCGGGGAGCTGTTTTTT | CATSDLGQKTGELFF
TRBJ2-7 | few | . | TRBV29-1 | TGCAGCGTTGCTCCGTTATATACCTACGAGCAGTACTTC | CSVAPLYTYEQYF
TRBJ2-1 | . | TRBD2 | TRBV6-5 | TGTGCCAGCAGTTACTCTCGACTAGCGGGGGGGCCCTTCAATGAGCAGTTCTTC | CASSYSRLAGGPFNEQFF
TRBJ1-2 | . | . | TRBV7-2 | TGTGCCAGCAGCCGGGGCCCGGGGCGGGACTATGGCTACACCTTC | CASSRGPGRDYGYTF
TRBJ2-2 | many | . | TRBV29-1 | TGCAGCGTTATGGGGGCCGGGGAGCTGTTTTTT | CSVMGAGELFF
TRBJ2-3 | few | . | TRBV28 | TGTGCCAGCAGTAGTAGTCGGCGGGGAGTCGGGGATACGCAGTATTTT | CASSSSRRGVGDTQYF
TRBJ1-2 | . | TRBD1 | TRBV29-1 | TGCAGCGTTGGGGACAGGGGGCAGTGGGGCTACACCTTC | CSVGDRGQWGYTF
TRBJ2-1 | many | TRBD2 | TRBV20-1 | TGCAGTGCTATACGCGGGAGCGCCTACAATGAGCAGTTCTTC | CSAIRGSAYNEQFF
TRBJ1-2 | . | TRBD1 | TRBV27 | TGTGCCAGCAGTTTCCGGGACAGGGGGCCGTTTGGCTACACCTTC | CASSFRDRGPFGYTF
TRBJ2-5 | few | TRBD1 | TRBV20-1 | TGCAGTGCGCGCAAGGGACAGATGGAAGAGACCCAGTACTTC | CSARKGQMEETQYF
TRBJ1-1 | . | TRBD1 | TRBV18 | TGTGCCAGCTCACCTCAGGGGGTGAGCACTGAAGCTTTCTTT | CASSPQGVSTEAFF
TRBJ1-2 | few | . | TRBV4-3 | TGCGCCAGCAGCCAGGGATGGCAGGGGGGCTACACCTTC | CASSQGWQGGYTF
TRBJ2-3 | . | . | TRBV12-3/TRBV12-4 | TGTGCCAGTACACCCTCATTCAAGCCGAGCACAGATACGCAGTATTTT | CASTPSFKPSTDTQYF
TRBJ2-4 | few | TRBD2 | TRBV7-3 | TGTGCCAGCAGCCTAACCCATATGAGGGGAAAGCGGGAAGGGGCCAAAAACATTCAGTACTTC | CASSLTHMRGKREGAKNIQYF
TRBJ1-5 | few | TRBD1 | TRBV12-3/TRBV12-4 | TGTGCCAGCAGTCGACAGGGGTTGAGCAATCAGCCCCAGCATTTT | CASSRQGLSNQPQHF
TRBJ2-3 | many | . | TRBV20-1 | TGCAGTGCTAGAGCGGCGGGTAGAACAGATACGCAGTATTTT | CSARAAGRTDTQYF
TRBJ1-3 | . | . | TRBV10-3 | TGTGCCACGACCGGGAACGGAAACACCATATATTTT | CATTGNGNTIYF
TRBJ2-7 | . | . | TRBV27 | TGTGCCAGCAGTTTGGTCAGGGGCCCATACTCCTACGAGCAGTACTTC | CASSLVRGPYSYEQYF
TRBJ2-2 | few | TRBD2 | TRBV20-1 | TGCAGTGCTACAGGAGGACTAGCTCGGGGGACTAACACCGGGGAGCTGTTTTTT | CSATGGLARGTNTGELFF
TRBJ2-1 | few | . | TRBV7-3 | TGTGCCAGCAGCTTATTGGTGACGACTAGAAATGAGCAGTTCTTC | CASSLLVTTRNEQFF
TRBJ2-5 | few | TRBD2 | TRBV12-3/TRBV12-4 | TGTGCCAGCAGTCCGGGGACTAGCGGGAGGTTCCAAGAGACCCAGTACTTC | CASSPGTSGRFQETQYF
TRBJ2-3 | . | TRBD2 | TRBV20-1 | TGCAGTGCTAGCGAGGGACTAGCGGGGGGGCGTCAGTATTTT | CSASEGLAGGRQYF
TRBJ2-1 | many | TRBD2 | TRBV5-1 | TGCGCCAGCAGCTCGGCGGGACTAGCGGTACCAAATGAGCAGTTCTTC | CASSSAGLAVPNEQFF
TRBJ2-1 | few | . | TRBV9 | TGTGCCAGCAGCGTAGCTCCTGCGGGTGAGCAGTTCTTC | CASSVAPAGEQFF
TRBJ1-1 | few | TRBD1 | TRBV19 | TGTGCCAGTAAAACCGGGACAGAGATGAACACTGAAGCTTTCTTT | CASKTGTEMNTEAFF
TRBJ2-5 | few | . | TRBV5-4 | TGTGCCAGCAGCTTGGATGTGGGTTCCCAAGAGACCCAGTACTTC | CASSLDVGSQETQYF
TRBJ2-7 | . | . | TRBV12-3/TRBV12-4 | TGTGCCAGCACCGGACAGACTTACGAGCAGTACTTC | CASTGQTYEQYF
TRBJ1-3 | few | . | TRBV5-6 | TGTGCCAGCAGCTTATTGGGGCCCGGGGGCGGAAACACCATATATTTT | CASSLLGPGGGNTIYF
TRBJ2-1 | . | TRBD1 | TRBV20-1 | TGCAGTGCAATATCCGGGACAGCAAAACACAATGAGCAGTTCTTC | CSAISGTAKHNEQFF
TRBJ2-3 | many | TRBD2 | TRBV28 | TGTGCCAGCAGCCCAAGGGTACTAGCGGGAGGAAGCACAGATACGCAGTATTTT | CASSPRVLAGGSTDTQYF
TRBJ2-7 | . | TRBD2 | TRBV5-5 | TGTGCCAGCAGCTTTGAGCGGGGGGAATTCTACGAGCAGTACTTC | CASSFERGEFYEQYF
TRBJ2-2 | few | . | TRBV27 | TGTGCCAGCAGTTCCCCCACTAGTTTTGGCACCGGGGAGCTGTTTTTT | CASSSPTSFGTGELFF
TRBJ2-3 | . | TRBD2 | TRBV4-1 | TGCGCCAGCAGCCACCCCCTAAGGTCAGCGGGAGGGCCGTCAGATACGCAGTATTTT | CASSHPLRSAGGPSDTQYF
TRBJ2-1 | . | . | TRBV28 | TGTGCCAGCAGTTCCCTCGACAGGGATAGGAGCGGGAGCGACTACAATGAGCAGTTCTTC | CASSSLDRDRSGSDYNEQFF
TRBJ2-4 | . | . | TRBV20-1 | TGCAGTGCTAGCCCTGGCGTGATAGCCAAAAACATTCAGTACTTC | CSASPGVIAKNIQYF
TRBJ1-2 | . | TRBD1 | TRBV12-3/TRBV12-4 | TGTGCCAGCAGAAGACAGGGGGGCGGCTACACCTTC | CASRRQGGGYTF